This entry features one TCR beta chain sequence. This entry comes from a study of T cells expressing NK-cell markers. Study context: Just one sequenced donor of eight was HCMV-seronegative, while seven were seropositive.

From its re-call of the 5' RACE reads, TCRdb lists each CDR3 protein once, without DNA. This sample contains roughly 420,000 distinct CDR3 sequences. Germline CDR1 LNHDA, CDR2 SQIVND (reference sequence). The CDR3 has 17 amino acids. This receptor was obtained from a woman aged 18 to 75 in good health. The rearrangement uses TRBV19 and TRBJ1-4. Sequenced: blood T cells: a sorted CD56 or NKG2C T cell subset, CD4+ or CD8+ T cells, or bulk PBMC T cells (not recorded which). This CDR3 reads CASSIRAFGDINEKLFF.